This T cell receptor (beta chain) was identified during a study of cytomegalovirus exposure and HLA in healthy donors. Vbeta (60) and Jbeta (13) primers were used in the PCR. TCRdb keeps only in-frame clones here, not all; method: immunoSEQ multiplex PCR. This sample's clone table lists about 58,000 clones. The germline V gene encodes CDR1 SEHNR and CDR2 FQNEAQ (reference sequence). V lost 5 bases and J lost 7; bases outside the gene matches: 7. The CDR3 is 15 amino acids. The receptor was isolated from a woman in her late teens or twenties in good health and CMV-seronegative. The chain is built from TRBV7-9 and TRBJ1-4; 10 bases are shared with TRBD1. Sequenced material: PBMCs. This CDR3 is CASSPYGTGVEKLFF. Here the CDR3 DNA reads TGTGCCAGCAGCCCCTACGGGACAGGGGTTGAAAAACTGTTTTTT.